Presented here are 27 T cell receptor beta chains from one specimen sequenced in a study of CD8 T cells in Susac syndrome. An amount of RNA that ranged from roughly 0.45 to 1 ug was reverse transcribed with random hexamers. Using its own MiXCR run on the immunoSEQ multiplex PCR reads, TCRdb lists one record per CDR3 protein. The top ten clones hold over 0.09% of a sample with approximately 170,000 distinct CDR3 sequences, around 94% of them seen once. Sequenced material: CD4+ T cells from PBMCs. These receptors were obtained from a human donor with multiple sclerosis.

This clonotype appeared a single time. The J gene is TRBJ2-7, the V gene TRBV20-1; 11 bases line up with TRBD2. The CDR3 has 15 amino acids. Germline CDR1 is DFQATT and CDR2 is SNEGSKA (reference sequence). V was clipped by 5 bases and J by 3 bases; unmatched bases: 9. The CDR3 loop is CSASPLTSGIYEQYF. As DNA, the CDR3 is TGCAGTGCTTCCCCTCTGACTAGCGGGATCTACGAGCAGTACTTC.

The chain is built from TRBV5-1 and TRBJ1-2; no definite D call. This CDR3 has 15 amino acids. Germline assignment: CDR1 SGHRS and CDR2 YFSETQ. V shed 3 bases and J shed 4 bases, with 16 bases lying between them. Here the CDR3 DNA reads TGCGCCAGCAGCTCAGACGGGTCTAGCTCCTATGGCTACACCTTC. Encoded protein: CASSSDGSSSYGYTF.

This clonotype appeared a single time. This chain connects TRBV30 to TRBJ2-1; TRBD2 agrees at 7 bases. The V gene end was trimmed by 0 bases and the J gene end by 2 bases; junction bases not matched to a gene: 16. Germline-derived CDR1 and CDR2 are GTSNPN and SVGIG (reference sequence). This CDR3 comprises 19 residues. This chain's CDR3 is CAWSVPSWASGPTYNEQFF. The CDR3 DNA reads as TGTGCCTGGAGTGTACCCTCGTGGGCTAGCGGACCGACCTACAATGAGCAGTTCTTC.

V usage is TRBV21-1 and J usage is TRBJ2-3. TRBV21-1 is designated a pseudogene. The CDR3 loop spans 14 amino acids. The CDR3 coding sequence is TGTGCCAGCAGCGCAAGAGACCAAACCGATACGCAGTATTTT. Translation: CASSARDQTDTQYF.

The V call is TRBV7-3, the J call TRBJ2-1, with unresolved D. The CDR3 has 14 amino acids. Deletions cut 2 bases from V and 14 bases from J, with 19 bases between. Germline V gene data show CDR1 as SGHTA and CDR2 as FQGTGA. The CDR3 sequence: CASSLVGQRGEKFF. The CDR3, as DNA: TGTGCCAGCAGCTTAGTCGGGCAGCGTGGAGAAAAGTTCTTC.

The chain links TRBV27 to TRBJ2-3; a possible D gene is TRBD2 (5 bases). V gave up 7 bases and J gave up 6 bases, with 17 bases separating them. The CDR3 is 14 residues long. Germline CDR1 and CDR2: MNHEY and SMNVEV (reference sequence). The CDR3 protein is CASTQWAGSDTQYF. The CDR3 DNA sequence: TGTGCCAGCACTCAATGGGCGGGTTCCGATACGCAGTATTTT.

The gene calls are TRBV19 and TRBJ1-2; D possibly corresponds to TRBD1 (6 bases). The CDR3 contains 16 residues. V lost 5 bases and J lost 3, with 19 bases in between. Per the germline V gene, CDR1 is LNHDA and CDR2 is SQIVND (reference sequence). CDR3 sequence reads: CASSPPWTEGDYGYTF. The CDR3 DNA sequence: TGTGCCAGTAGTCCTCCCTGGACAGAAGGGGACTATGGCTACACCTTC.

This chain joins TRBV27 and TRBJ2-4; D is possibly TRBD2 (6 bases). This CDR3 region has 17 residues. The V gene lost 5 bases and the J gene lost 0 bases, with 17 bases spanning the gap. Germline V lookup: CDR1 MNHEY, CDR2 SMNVEV (reference sequence). CDR3 protein: CASSLYRGDSAKNIQYF. The DNA of the CDR3 is TGTGCCAGCAGTCTTTACCGCGGGGACTCAGCCAAAAACATTCAGTACTTC.

A single count supports this clonotype. The chain employs TRBV2 and TRBJ2-5; D is ambiguous. The length of the CDR3 is 11 residues. V lost 6 bases and J 5 bases, leaving 7 bases between the germline ends. Germline values: CDR1 SNHLY, CDR2 FYNNEI. CDR3 amino acids: CASRTSETQYF. The CDR3 nucleotides are TGTGCCAGCAGGACGAGCGAGACCCAGTACTTC. Based on the CDR3 plus reference TRBV2 and TRBJ2-5, the full variable domain is EPEVTQTPSHQVTQMGQEVILRCVPISNHLYFYWYRQILGQKVEFLVSFYNNEISEKSEIFDDQFSVERPDGSNFTLKIRSTKLEDSAMYFCASRTSETQYFGPGTRLLVL.

V is TRBV20-1 and J is TRBJ2-7; 10 positions agree with TRBD2. Per the germline V gene, CDR1 is DFQATT and CDR2 is SNEGSKA (reference sequence). V lost 5 bases and J lost 4; bases outside the gene matches: 8. The CDR3 extends over 14 amino acids. CDR3 in amino acids: CSAPRLAGIYEQYF. CDR3 sequence (DNA): TGCAGTGCTCCCCGACTAGCGGGTATTTACGAGCAGTACTTC.

This chain connects TRBV27 to TRBJ1-5; 8 bases are shared with TRBD1. V shed 6 bases, J shed 5 bases, and the junction held 3 bases outside the gene matches. The germline gives CDR1 MNHEY, CDR2 SMNVEV (reference sequence). This CDR3 comprises 13 residues. The chain's CDR3 is CASRTGVDQPQHF. CDR3 coding DNA: TGTGCCAGCAGGACAGGGGTAGATCAGCCCCAGCATTTT.

The chain uses TRBV15 and TRBJ1-3; D is perhaps TRBD1 (5 bases). Germline V lookup: CDR1 LNHNV, CDR2 YYDKDF (reference sequence). The CDR3 contains 16 residues. The V end lost 1 base, the J end lost 0 bases, and 10 bases lay between the germline ends. As DNA, the CDR3 is TGTGCCACCAGCAGAGGCCCGACAGTCTCTGGAAACACCATATATTTT. Amino acid sequence: CATSRGPTVSGNTIYF.

V is TRBV2 and J is TRBJ2-4; D perhaps matches TRBD2 (5 bases). The CDR3 runs 15 residues. The germline V and J ends were trimmed by 4 bases and 4 bases, with 14 bases remaining between them. Germline CDR1 SNHLY, CDR2 FYNNEI. The CDR3 bases are TGTGCCAGCAGTGGAGAGGGATTGGGGAAAAACATTCAGTACTTC. It yields the protein CASSGEGLGKNIQYF.

Here the CDR3 reads CASSLSGSATDTQYF. The CDR3 DNA reads as TGTGCCAGCAGTCTTAGCGGGAGTGCAACAGATACGCAGTATTTT. The rearrangement uses TRBV12-3 or TRBV12-4 and TRBJ2-3, with 9 bases aligning to TRBD2. J was trimmed by 3 bases and V by 5 bases; bases with no gene match: 6. CDR3 length: 15 residues.

The rearrangement joins TRBV7-3 to TRBJ2-5; the match to TRBD1 covers 8 bases. Unmatched junction bases numbered 3, after V lost 3 bases and J lost 3 bases. CDR3 size: 14 residues. Germline V gives CDR1 SGHTA, CDR2 FQGTGA. CDR3 loop: CASSFQGAKETQYF. Written as DNA, the CDR3 is TGTGCCAGCAGCTTCCAGGGGGCAAAAGAGACCCAGTACTTC.

The V and J genes are TRBV25-1 and TRBJ1-1; a weak D match, TRBD1 (5 bases). The CDR3 runs 13 residues. Trimming removed 1 base from V and 6 bases from J, with 9 bases in between. CDR1 and CDR2 from the germline V gene are MGHDK and SYGVNS. The CDR3 is CASSEFGAAEAFF. CDR3 in DNA: TGTGCCAGCAGTGAATTCGGGGCAGCTGAAGCTTTCTTT.

This chain connects TRBV4-1 to TRBJ1-1; D remains unclear. The CDR3 sequence is 17 residues long. The germline V gene encodes CDR1 MGHRA and CDR2 YSYEKL. Deletions cut 0 bases from V and 3 bases from J, with 17 bases between. CDR3 sequence (DNA): TGCGCCAGCAGCCAAGATCACATGGGGTTTGTCTACACTGAAGCTTTCTTT. Translated, it gives CASSQDHMGFVYTEAFF.

The V and J genes are TRBV3-1 and TRBJ1-4; 7 nucleotides agree with TRBD1. With 5 bases clipped from V and 4 bases from J, the junction kept 1 base outside the gene matches. Germline V lookup: CDR1 LGHDT, CDR2 YNNKEL (reference sequence). The CDR3 runs 13 residues. DNA of the CDR3: TGTGCCAGCAGCTGGGACAGTAATGAAAAACTGTTTTTT. This translates into CASSWDSNEKLFF.

The rearrangement joins TRBV30 to TRBJ1-3, with 7 bases aligning to TRBD1. Germline V gives CDR1 GTSNPN, CDR2 SVGIG (reference sequence). The CDR3 spans 14 residues. V was clipped by 4 bases and J by 0 bases; unmatched bases: 3. CDR3 residues: CAWTWTGSGNTIYF. The CDR3 coding sequence is TGTGCCTGGACCTGGACAGGCTCTGGAAACACCATATATTTT.

The rearrangement uses TRBV29-1 and TRBJ2-3; D is uncertain. Germline V CDR1 and CDR2: SQVTM, ANQGSEA. Trimming left V 3 bases short and J 5 bases short, with 9 bases between. This CDR3 spans 12 amino acids. The CDR3 DNA reads TGCAGCGTTGATGGTAACGGAGATACGCAGTATTTT. This sequence encodes CSVDGNGDTQYF.

The V call is TRBV12-3 or TRBV12-4, the J call TRBJ2-3; no reliable D call. The CDR3 is 13 amino acids. V lost 5 bases to trimming and J lost 2 bases, with 8 bases between them. The CDR3 sequence: CASSTRPTDTQYF. Here the CDR3 DNA reads TGTGCCAGCAGTACACGACCCACAGATACGCAGTATTTT.

V gene TRBV30 combines with J gene TRBJ2-7; no clear D gene. CDR3 length: 14 amino acids. Trimming cost V 1 base and J 1 base, with 11 bases left between them. CDR1 is GTSNPN and CDR2 is SVGIG in the germline V gene (reference sequence). In nucleotides, the CDR3 is TGTGCCTGGAGTGGGGTCTCCTGGTCCTACGAGCAGTACTTC. Amino acids: CAWSGVSWSYEQYF.

The J gene is TRBJ2-1, the V gene TRBV24-1; tentatively, D is TRBD2 (6 bases). Per germline, CDR1 KGHDR and CDR2 SFDVKD. V was pared by 9 bases and J by 2 bases, with 19 bases between. This CDR3 comprises 16 residues. CDR3 coding DNA: TGTGCCACCTCCTCCCGGGGGTCCGGGGCCTACAATGAGCAGTTCTTC. This gives the protein CATSSRGSGAYNEQFF.

The chain is built from TRBV3-1 and TRBJ2-6, with unresolved D. There are 14 residues in the CDR3. Between the trimmed V and J ends, which lost 11 bases and 0 bases, there was a span of 11 bases. Per germline, CDR1 LGHDT and CDR2 YNNKEL (reference sequence). CDR3 region: CACSFNSGANVLTF. The CDR3 DNA follows: TGTGCCTGTTCCTTCAACTCTGGGGCCAACGTCCTGACTTTC.

The rearrangement links TRBV2 to TRBJ2-7; D is undetermined. Germline CDR1 SNHLY, CDR2 FYNNEI. V was trimmed by 2 bases and J by 5 bases, leaving 10 bases between them. This CDR3 has 13 residues. Here the CDR3 reads CASSEKVGNEQYF. The CDR3 coding sequence is TGTGCCAGCAGTGAAAAAGTGGGTAACGAGCAGTACTTC.

The chain joins TRBV4-3 to TRBJ2-3; TRBD2 matches at 8 bases. The CDR3 covers 14 residues. The germline V gene encodes CDR1 LGHNA and CDR2 YSLEER. V shed 4 bases and J 3 bases; nucleotides not matched to a gene: 3. Written as DNA, the CDR3 is TGCGCCAGCAGCCCTCAGCGGGGGACAGATACGCAGTATTTT. Translation: CASSPQRGTDTQYF.

The J gene is TRBJ1-5, the V gene TRBV29-1, with TRBD1 as a possible D gene (5 bases). Trimming stripped 7 bases from V and 0 bases from J, with 13 bases between. CDR1 and CDR2 from the germline V gene are SQVTM and ANQGSEA. CDR3 size: 14 residues. The DNA of the CDR3 is TGCAGCGCAGCGCAGGGAAATAGCAATCAGCCCCAGCATTTT. Its translation: CSAAQGNSNQPQHF.